These T cell receptor beta chains were read from a single sample in a study of read filtering for tumor transcriptome and immune sequencing. TCRdb fed the reads into MiXCR, producing one record per CDR3 protein. This sample has 50,000 or so distinct CDR3 sequences, with 9% to 15% found just once. What was sequenced was a population of CD138-negative cells sorted from bone marrow. The receptors shown here come from a donor at least 40 years old with multiple myeloma. Both conserved end residues are part of each CDR3.

v_call cdr3_aa
TRBV5-7 CASSLVNPEAFF
TRBV20-1 CSARGYGQRISSYEQYF
TRBV7-9 CASSLLRGLGSGNTIYF
TRBV7-2 CASSLVWNTEAFF
TRBV7-9 CASSTGTVLSYEQYF
TRBV24-1 CATSDLGTSGYNEQFF
TRBV7-9 CASSPKGQRGETQYF
TRBV28 CASTGVNTGELFF
TRBV5-1 CASSLEDRAGTDTQYF
TRBV29-1 CSVELGPSTEAFF
TRBV7-8 CASSSFNASWQFF
TRBV4-1 CASSQGSMAFPDTQYF
TRBV7-8 CASSLLGQGSMTAIQYF
TRBV7-8 CASSVRGAKNIQYF
TRBV10-3 CAISAGTGGEQYF
TRBV20-1 CSARDREGAGWTDTQYF
TRBV5-1 CASSPGTSPDTQYF
TRBV7-9 CASSRLGANVLTF
TRBV5-5 CASSLGTVNTEAFF
TRBV4-1 CASSLPGTGGYTGELFF
TRBV20-1 CSARGQGLSYEQYF
TRBV7-3 CASSEVGGAGEKLFF
TRBV5-1 CASSFGTGGKNEQFF
TRBV11-2 CASSGGRINQPQHF
TRBV27 CASSLKRPGQGPYEQYF
TRBV24-1 CATSDPGRSTDTQYF
TRBV3-1 CASSLNRDYTIRQFF
TRBV6-5 CASSRPGQVNEQFF
TRBV11-3 CASSLRRTEEAFF
TRBV7-9 CASSPPGQGDHQPQHF
TRBV5-1 CASSRQGPGHEQYF
TRBV7-3 CASSQSRVTGNTIYF
TRBV10-3 CAISEKGQGYEQYF
TRBV2 CASNFDQNQPQHF
TRBV5-1 CASSQLAGVEQYF
TRBV7-2 CASSLVSLSAFSPGELFF
TRBV5-1 CASSLRGRVNQPQHF
TRBV24-1 CATSDPRQGDDQPQHF
TRBV19 CASGSPPRASSGNTIYF
TRBV4-2 CASSQGLAGETQYF
TRBV11-3 CASSLDPSSTDTQYF
TRBV19 CASSSGTGGVGELFF
TRBV3-1 CASSRQGSGNTIYF
TRBV5-1 CASSRTGGPYEQYF
TRBV12-3/TRBV12-4 CASSFSLGQGASGDEKLFF
TRBV11-2 CASSLGTGELFF
TRBV30 CAWSVPRQAAGELFF
TRBV2 CASSVQVATGELFF
TRBV10-1 CASSEGLAGNNEQFF
TRBV20-1 CSARTSGSYEQYF
TRBV11-1 CASSLVSGEQFF
TRBV25-1 CASSESAGTGRSEQFF